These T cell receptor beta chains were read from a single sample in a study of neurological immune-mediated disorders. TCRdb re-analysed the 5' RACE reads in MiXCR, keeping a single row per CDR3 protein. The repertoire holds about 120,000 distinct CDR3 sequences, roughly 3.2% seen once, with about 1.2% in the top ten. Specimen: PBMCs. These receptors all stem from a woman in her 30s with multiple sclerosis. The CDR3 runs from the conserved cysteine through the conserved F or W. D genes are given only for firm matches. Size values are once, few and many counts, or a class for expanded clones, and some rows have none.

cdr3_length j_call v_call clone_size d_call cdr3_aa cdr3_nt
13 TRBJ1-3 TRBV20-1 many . CSARGGIGDTIYF TGCAGTGCTAGGGGGGGGATTGGGGACACCATATATTTT
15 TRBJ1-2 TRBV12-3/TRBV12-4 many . CASSAMTGANYGYTF TGTGCCAGCAGCGCTATGACAGGCGCTAACTATGGCTACACCTTC
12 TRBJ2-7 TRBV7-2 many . CASSPTLYEQYF TGTGCCAGCAGCCCGACCCTCTACGAGCAGTACTTC
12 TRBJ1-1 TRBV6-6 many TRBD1 CASRETQGRAFF TGTGCCAGCAGGGAAACACAGGGGCGGGCTTTCTTT
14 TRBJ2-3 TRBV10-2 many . CASSEDSNTDTQYF TGCGCCAGCAGTGAGGACTCCAACACAGATACGCAGTATTTT
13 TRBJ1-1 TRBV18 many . CASSNELELEAFF TGTGCCAGCTCAAACGAGCTAGAACTTGAAGCTTTCTTT
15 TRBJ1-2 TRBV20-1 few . CSALEGGRRIYGYTF TGCAGTGCCTTAGAGGGGGGGAGGAGGATCTATGGCTACACCTTC
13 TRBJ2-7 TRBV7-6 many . CASSLAPVYEQYF TGTGCCAGCAGCTTAGCCCCAGTATACGAGCAGTACTTC
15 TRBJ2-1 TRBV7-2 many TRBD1 CASSLARGSYNEQFF TGTGCCAGCAGCTTGGCCAGGGGGTCCTACAATGAGCAGTTCTTC
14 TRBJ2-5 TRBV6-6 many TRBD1 CASSTGAPGETQYF TGTGCCAGCAGCACAGGGGCCCCTGGGGAGACCCAGTACTTC
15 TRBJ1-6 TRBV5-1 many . CASCVLPGDNSPLHF TGCGCCAGCTGCGTGCTCCCGGGAGATAATTCACCCCTCCACTTT
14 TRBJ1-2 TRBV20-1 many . CSAPVGDVAYGYTF TGCAGTGCCCCGGTCGGGGATGTCGCCTATGGCTACACCTTC
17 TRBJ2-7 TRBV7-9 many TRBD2 CASSNSATSGTSYEQYF TGTGCCAGCAGCAATAGCGCCACTAGCGGCACCTCCTACGAGCAGTACTTC
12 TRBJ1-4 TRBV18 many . CASSPPDEKLFF TGTGCCAGCTCACCACCGGATGAAAAACTGTTTTTT
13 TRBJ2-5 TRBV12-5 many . CASAYSDGETQYF TGTGCTAGTGCATACTCGGACGGAGAGACCCAGTACTTC
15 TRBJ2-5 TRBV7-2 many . CASSLAASSWETQYF TGTGCCAGCAGCTTAGCTGCGAGCTCCTGGGAGACCCAGTACTTC
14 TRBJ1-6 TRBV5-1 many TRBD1 CASSSGTGVSPLHF TGCGCCAGCAGCTCCGGGACAGGGGTTTCACCCCTCCACTTT
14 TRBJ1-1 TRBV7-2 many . CASTGGAVNTEAFF TGTGCCAGCACGGGGGGGGCGGTGAACACTGAAGCTTTCTTT
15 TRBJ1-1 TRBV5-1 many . CASSLEVFTNTEAFF TGCGCCAGCAGCTTGGAGGTGTTTACGAACACTGAAGCTTTCTTT
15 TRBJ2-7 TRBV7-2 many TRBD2 CASSSGTSVTYEQYF TGTGCCAGCAGCTCCGGGACTAGCGTTACCTACGAGCAGTACTTC
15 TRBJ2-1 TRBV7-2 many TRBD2 CASSLASGGRYEQFF TGTGCCAGCAGCTTAGCTTCGGGCGGGAGGTATGAGCAGTTCTTC
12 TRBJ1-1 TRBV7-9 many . CASSQDRGHRPF TGTGCCAGCAGCCAGGACCGGGGTCACCGGCCGTTT
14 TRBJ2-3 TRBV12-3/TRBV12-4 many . CASSLSPRGDTQYF TGTGCCAGCAGTTTAAGCCCCCGTGGCGATACGCAGTATTTT
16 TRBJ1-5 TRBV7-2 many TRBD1 CASSRGTGRDNQPQHF TGTGCCAGCAGCCGCGGGACAGGACGAGACAATCAGCCCCAGCATTTT
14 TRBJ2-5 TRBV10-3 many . CAISARTEQETQYF TGTGCCATCAGTGCTCGGACAGAGCAAGAGACCCAGTACTTC
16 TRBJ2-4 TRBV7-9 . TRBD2 CASSLSGGSAKNIQYF TGTGCCAGCAGCTTATCGGGGGGTTCAGCCAAAAACATTCAGTACTTC
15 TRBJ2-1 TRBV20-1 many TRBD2 CSAIKGLAGWNEQFF TGCAGTGCCATCAAAGGACTAGCGGGGTGGAATGAGCAGTTCTTC
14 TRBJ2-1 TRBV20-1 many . CSACRLVGCDEQFF TGCAGTGCTTGCAGACTAGTGGGGTGCGATGAGCAGTTCTTC
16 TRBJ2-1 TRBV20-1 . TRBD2 CSARVGLAAYYNEQFF TGCAGTGCTAGAGTGGGACTAGCAGCGTACTACAATGAGCAGTTCTTC
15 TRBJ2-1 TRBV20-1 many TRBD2 CSASSMAGAYNEQFF TGCAGTGCTAGTTCAATGGCGGGAGCCTACAATGAGCAGTTCTTC
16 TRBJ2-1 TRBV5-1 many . CASSPGVLSSYNEQFF TGCGCCAGCAGCCCAGGCGTTTTATCCTCTTACAATGAGCAGTTCTTC
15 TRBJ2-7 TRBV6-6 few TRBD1 CASSYLLGQGYEQYF TGTGCCAGCAGTTACCTCCTGGGACAGGGTTACGAGCAGTACTTC
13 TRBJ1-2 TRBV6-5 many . CASRDEHRHGYTF TGTGCCAGCAGGGACGAGCACCGGCATGGCTACACCTTC
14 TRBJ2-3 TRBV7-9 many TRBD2 CASSSREGPDTQYF TGTGCCAGCAGCTCTCGGGAGGGACCAGATACGCAGTATTTT
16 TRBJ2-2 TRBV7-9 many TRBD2 CASSPRDYPNTGELFF TGTGCCAGCAGCCCCCGGGACTATCCGAACACCGGGGAGCTGTTTTTT
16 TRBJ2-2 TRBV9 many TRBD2 CASSSRLAGDTGELFF TGTGCCAGCAGCAGTCGACTAGCGGGGGACACCGGGGAGCTGTTTTTT
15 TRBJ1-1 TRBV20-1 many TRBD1 CSALGQGGGHTEAFF TGCAGTGCTTTGGGACAGGGCGGAGGGCACACTGAAGCTTTCTTT
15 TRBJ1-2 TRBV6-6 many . CASSYYRDMVDGYTF TGTGCCAGCAGTTACTATCGGGACATGGTTGACGGCTACACCTTC
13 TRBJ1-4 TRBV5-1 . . CASSIGGGEKLFF TGCGCCAGCAGCATTGGGGGGGGTGAAAAACTGTTTTTT
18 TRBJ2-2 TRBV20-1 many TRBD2 CSAPKGSGGAPNTGELFF TGCAGTGCTCCGAAGGGCAGCGGGGGGGCCCCAAACACCGGGGAGCTGTTTTTT
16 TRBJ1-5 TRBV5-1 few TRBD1 CASSLGGQGSNQPQHF TGCGCCAGCAGCTTAGGGGGACAGGGTAGCAATCAGCCCCAGCATTTT
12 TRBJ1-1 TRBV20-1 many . CSARDTYTEAFF TGCAGTGCTAGAGACACTTACACTGAAGCTTTCTTT
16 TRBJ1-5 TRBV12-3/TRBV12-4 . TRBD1 CASRYTGTGHNQPQHF TGTGCCAGCAGATACACCGGGACAGGGCACAATCAGCCCCAGCATTTT
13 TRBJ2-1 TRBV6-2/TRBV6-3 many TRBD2 CASSRGGWNEQFF TGTGCCAGCAGCCGGGGGGGGTGGAATGAGCAGTTCTTC
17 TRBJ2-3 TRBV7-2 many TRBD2 CASSPQLRGGRADTQYF TGTGCCAGCAGCCCCCAGCTACGGGGGGGCCGTGCAGATACGCAGTATTTT
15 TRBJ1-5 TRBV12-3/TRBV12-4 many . CASRSSLISNQPQHF TGTGCCAGCAGATCATCCCTGATTAGCAATCAGCCCCAGCATTTT
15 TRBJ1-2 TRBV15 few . CATSSNGQHGYGYTF TGTGCCACCAGCAGCAACGGACAGCACGGCTATGGCTACACCTTC
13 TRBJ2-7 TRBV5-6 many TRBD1 CASRWGQTREQYF TGTGCCAGCAGATGGGGACAGACCCGCGAGCAGTACTTC
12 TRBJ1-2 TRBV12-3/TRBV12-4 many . CASSSLTVGYTF TGTGCCAGCAGTTCGCTCACAGTGGGCTACACCTTC
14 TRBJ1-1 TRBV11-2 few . CASSLTTGGTEAFF TGTGCCAGCAGCTTAACCACGGGGGGCACTGAAGCTTTCTTT
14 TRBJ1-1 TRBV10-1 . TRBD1 CASSAGTGASEAFF TGCGCCAGCAGCGCCGGGACAGGCGCATCTGAAGCTTTCTTT
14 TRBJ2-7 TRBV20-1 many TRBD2 CSARGTSGIYEQYF TGCAGTGCTAGAGGGACTAGCGGGATTTACGAGCAGTACTTC
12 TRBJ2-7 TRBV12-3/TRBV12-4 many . CASSSPYYEQYF TGTGCCAGCAGTTCACCATACTACGAGCAGTACTTC
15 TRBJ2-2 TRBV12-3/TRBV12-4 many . CASSSSRFSNGELFF TGTGCCAGCAGTTCCTCGCGGTTCTCCAATGGGGAGCTGTTTTTT
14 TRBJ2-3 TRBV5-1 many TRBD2 CASSGRSSTDTQYF TGCGCCAGTAGCGGGAGATCTAGCACAGATACGCAGTATTTT